The present entry profiles one T cell receptor (beta chain) with its context. This clonotype was seen only a few times. Its cognate antigen has yet to be identified. Base qualities are not provided; no much larger clone lies one nucleotide away. This entry belongs to a study of CD8 T cells in ankylosing spondylitis (dated by TCRdb to between 2016 and 2019). Some background on the complete study: The study set out to find disease-linked TCR variants by profiling T cell receptor beta repertoires in ankylosing spondylitis patients and healthy donors. The whole study cohort included 108 healthy donors and under 30 ankylosing spondylitis patients. Peripheral blood samples were taken, and synovial fluid was additionally collected from ankylosing spondylitis patients. The paper's findings and limits, for the study overall: Significant enrichment of the disease-linked clones was reported in matched synovial fluid samples from ankylosing spondylitis patients. Blood from ankylosing spondylitis patients appeared to be characterized by a TCR beta motif made up of about 8 highly homologous amino acid variants. A CD8+ phenotype was shown by the disease-linked clones, which were found at relatively low frequencies in peripheral blood. Some motif variants were previously reported in synovial fluid and blood of reactive arthritis patients, suggesting common disease-initiation mechanisms.

Reading from cysteine to phenylalanine, the CDR3 counts 10 amino acids. CDR3 DNA only is kept here, 30 bases in frame from base 1. The germline V gene encodes CDR1 DFQATT and CDR2 SNEGSKA (reference sequence). The trim is 4 bases for V and 4 bases for J, with a gap of 4 bases between the germline ends. For sequencing, an Illumina HiSeq 2500 was employed. Quantitative 5'-RACE with molecular barcodes was used to prepare TCR beta libraries. On the study's bioinformatics: Disease-linked TCR variants were identified with a new computational method built on a probabilistic model of VDJ rearrangement. The public reads were run again by TCRdb, first through fastp at Q25 and then through MiXCR, and only productive beta chains were kept. Here each entry gathers all rows of one CDR3 protein and keeps the most common genes and DNA. For this entry, the V and J calls and clone size follow TCRdb and not the study's own pipeline. In all, the sample holds 270,000 or so distinct CDR3 sequences, and approximately 20% of those were seen once. More than 25% of the sample goes to the ten largest clones.

The sequence was collected from a male donor with ankylosing spondylitis or in good health (not recorded which). Specimen: blood, either unsorted or a sorted T cell fraction (not recorded which). The sequence links TRBV20-1 to TRBJ1-1; no D segment can be confidently identified. The DNA sequence is given as TGCAGTGCTATGAGCACTGAAGCTTTCTTT. Translated, it gives CSAMSTEAFF.